The rows below give T cell receptor beta chains drawn from one sample of a study of post-analysis software for immune sequencing data. TCRdb re-analysed the PCR reads in MiXCR, keeping a single row per CDR3 protein. The data show hundreds of thousands of distinct CDR3 sequences, less than 35% seen once. The specimen sequenced was blood. These receptors all come from a girl aged 10-17 years with multiple sclerosis. CDR3s include the opening cysteine and the closing phenylalanine or tryptophan. D genes are given only for firm matches. The size field is filled for only some rows; it gives once, few, many or a size class.

v_gene: TRBV29-1
d_gene: NA
j_gene: TRBJ2-2
abundance: NA
CDR3aa: CSVEGRVNRELFF
CDR3nt: TGCAGCGTTGAGGGCAGGGTAAACCGGGAGCTGTTTTTT

v_gene: TRBV15
d_gene: TRBD1
j_gene: TRBJ2-3
abundance: NA
CDR3aa: CATSRGGTGLTDTQYF
CDR3nt: TGTGCCACCAGCAGAGGGGGGACAGGGTTGACAGATACGCAGTATTTT

v_gene: TRBV6-6
d_gene: TRBD1
j_gene: TRBJ2-1
abundance: few
CDR3aa: CASSYSIVAGGNEQFF
CDR3nt: TGTGCCAGCAGTTACTCGATTGTCGCAGGGGGCAATGAGCAGTTCTTC

v_gene: TRBV6-1
d_gene: NA
j_gene: TRBJ2-7
abundance: NA
CDR3aa: CASSDLVGPDTQYF
CDR3nt: TGTGCCAGCAGCGATTTAGTGGGGCCGGATACCCAGTACTTC

v_gene: TRBV7-2
d_gene: NA
j_gene: TRBJ2-5
abundance: few
CDR3aa: CASSLGVATYQETQYF
CDR3nt: TGTGCCAGCAGCTTAGGGGTGGCAACCTACCAAGAGACCCAGTACTTC

v_gene: TRBV28
d_gene: NA
j_gene: TRBJ1-5
abundance: NA
CDR3aa: CASSLIREGLQPQHF
CDR3nt: TGTGCCAGCAGTTTAATCCGCGAGGGCCTTCAGCCCCAGCATTTT

v_gene: TRBV3-1
d_gene: NA
j_gene: TRBJ1-5
abundance: few
CDR3aa: CASSQGLKGNQPQHF
CDR3nt: TGTGCCAGCAGCCAAGGATTGAAGGGCAATCAGCCCCAGCATTTT

v_gene: TRBV20-1
d_gene: NA
j_gene: TRBJ2-1
abundance: NA
CDR3aa: CSARELVSTYNEQFF
CDR3nt: TGCAGTGCTAGAGAGCTAGTGAGCACCTACAATGAGCAGTTCTTC

v_gene: TRBV27
d_gene: NA
j_gene: TRBJ2-5
abundance: many
CDR3aa: CASSLTGLRQETQYF
CDR3nt: TGTGCCAGCAGTTTAACAGGCCTCCGCCAAGAGACCCAGTACTTC

v_gene: TRBV6-5
d_gene: NA
j_gene: TRBJ1-6
abundance: NA
CDR3aa: CASSSGTNNSPLHF
CDR3nt: TGTGCCAGCAGTTCCGGGACAAATAATTCACCCCTCCACTTT

v_gene: TRBV6-2/TRBV6-3
d_gene: NA
j_gene: TRBJ2-7
abundance: NA
CDR3aa: CASSERRTYEQYF
CDR3nt: TGTGCCAGCAGCGAAAGACGGACCTACGAGCAGTACTTC

v_gene: TRBV5-5
d_gene: NA
j_gene: TRBJ2-1
abundance: few
CDR3aa: CASSGAVGSSYNEQFF
CDR3nt: TGTGCCAGCAGCGGCGCAGTAGGGAGCTCCTACAATGAGCAGTTCTTC

v_gene: TRBV7-9
d_gene: NA
j_gene: TRBJ2-7
abundance: few
CDR3aa: CASSLGAGQTYEQYF
CDR3nt: TGTGCCAGCAGCTTGGGCGCCGGACAGACCTACGAGCAGTACTTC

v_gene: TRBV7-2
d_gene: TRBD2
j_gene: TRBJ2-7
abundance: few
CDR3aa: CASSLLAGSPEQYF
CDR3nt: TGTGCCAGCAGCTTACTAGCGGGAAGTCCCGAGCAGTACTTC

v_gene: TRBV7-2
d_gene: NA
j_gene: TRBJ1-4
abundance: few
CDR3aa: CASSLVLQEKLFF
CDR3nt: TGTGCCAGCAGCTTGGTTCTGCAGGAAAAACTGTTTTTT

v_gene: TRBV27
d_gene: NA
j_gene: TRBJ2-3
abundance: many
CDR3aa: CASSFDASEPDTQYF
CDR3nt: TGTGCCAGCAGTTTTGACGCTAGCGAGCCAGATACGCAGTATTTT

v_gene: TRBV5-1
d_gene: TRBD1
j_gene: TRBJ2-3
abundance: NA
CDR3aa: CASSALTGGWTDTQYF
CDR3nt: TGCGCCAGCAGCGCCTTAACAGGGGGGTGGACAGATACGCAGTATTTT

v_gene: TRBV13
d_gene: NA
j_gene: TRBJ2-5
abundance: NA
CDR3aa: CASSPSSWAETQYF
CDR3nt: TGTGCCAGCAGCCCATCTTCCTGGGCAGAGACCCAGTACTTC

v_gene: TRBV6-5
d_gene: TRBD2
j_gene: TRBJ2-5
abundance: few
CDR3aa: CASSDTSGLQETQYF
CDR3nt: TGTGCCAGCAGTGATACTAGCGGGTTACAAGAGACCCAGTACTTC

v_gene: TRBV6-5
d_gene: NA
j_gene: TRBJ2-7
abundance: NA
CDR3aa: CASSQARTAEQYF
CDR3nt: TGTGCCAGCAGTCAGGCCCGGACAGCCGAGCAGTACTTC

v_gene: TRBV4-1
d_gene: TRBD2
j_gene: TRBJ2-3
abundance: NA
CDR3aa: CASSHAGGGTDTQYF
CDR3nt: TGCGCCAGCAGCCATGCCGGGGGGGGCACAGATACGCAGTATTTT

v_gene: TRBV24-1
d_gene: TRBD2
j_gene: TRBJ2-1
abundance: NA
CDR3aa: CATSDHIAGGYNEQFF
CDR3nt: TGTGCCACCAGTGACCACATAGCGGGAGGCTACAATGAGCAGTTCTTC

v_gene: TRBV29-1
d_gene: NA
j_gene: TRBJ2-4
abundance: NA
CDR3aa: CRVETGSDIQYF
CDR3nt: TGCAGGGTGGAAACAGGGTCCGACATTCAGTACTTC

v_gene: TRBV6-2/TRBV6-3
d_gene: NA
j_gene: TRBJ1-1
abundance: few
CDR3aa: CASSLILGEGMNTEAFF
CDR3nt: TGTGCCAGCAGTTTGATTTTGGGGGAGGGAATGAACACTGAAGCTTTCTTT